This is a list of T cell receptor beta chains from one sample in a study of cytomegalovirus exposure and HLA in healthy donors. Libraries were prepared by immunoSEQ multiplex PCR; TCRdb keeps only in-frame clonotypes and omits some of them. Of 110,000 or so clones in the sample, around three quarters were seen once. Input material: PBMCs. These receptors were taken from a human donor in good health. Both conserved end residues are part of each CDR3. D genes are given only for firm matches. Some rows have no size entry. The others give once, few or many, or a class for an expanded clone.

>NA|TRBV7-6|NA|TRBJ1-6
TGTGCCAGCAGCTCGGACAGTGGGCGAGCACCCCTCCACTTT
CASSSDSGRAPLHF
>TRBD1|TRBV28|once|TRBJ2-4
TGTGCCAGCAGTTCGCGGGGACAGGGGGCGAGGAGGAACATTCAGTACTTC
CASSSRGQGARRNIQYF
>TRBD2|TRBV5-1|NA|TRBJ2-3
TGCGCCAGCAGAGCTCTAGCGGGAGCTGGCTCTAGCACAGATACGCAGTATTTT
CASRALAGAGSSTDTQYF
>TRBD2|TRBV4-2|NA|TRBJ2-2
TGTGCCAGCAGCCAGGGACTAGCGGGGGCGAACACCGGGGAGCTGTTTTTT
CASSQGLAGANTGELFF
>NA|TRBV25-1|few|TRBJ2-2
TGTGCCAGCAGTGACTTTTGGCAGGGTAGCACCGGGGAGCTGTTTTTT
CASSDFWQGSTGELFF
>NA|TRBV5-1|few|TRBJ2-2
TGCGCCAGCAGCAGACTGCCTAGTACCGCGAACACCGGGGAGCTGTTTTTT
CASSRLPSTANTGELFF
>NA|TRBV28|few|TRBJ2-7
TGTGCCAGCAGTTTGGGGGGCGAGCAGTACTTC
CASSLGGEQYF
>NA|TRBV28|NA|TRBJ1-1
TGTGCCAGCCGTCTACAGGGCAACACTGAAGCTTTCTTT
CASRLQGNTEAFF
>NA|TRBV7-2|once|TRBJ2-6
TGTGCCAGCAGCTTAGTAGCCTCTGGGGCCAACGTCCTGACTTTC
CASSLVASGANVLTF
>NA|TRBV2|NA|TRBJ2-7
TGTGCCAGCAGTGTAGACATCGGGGCCTACGAGCAGTACTTC
CASSVDIGAYEQYF
>TRBD2|TRBV13|NA|TRBJ2-3
TGTGCCAGCAGCTTAGAAAGCGGGAGGTCGACAGATACGCAGTATTTT
CASSLESGRSTDTQYF
>TRBD2|TRBV13|NA|TRBJ2-1
TGTGCCAGCAGCTTCAGCGGGGGGGCGTACAATGAGCAGTTCTTC
CASSFSGGAYNEQFF
>NA|TRBV7-9|few|TRBJ2-4
TGTGCCAGCAGCTTAGACGAGGGCCCTGCCAAAAACATTCAGTACTTC
CASSLDEGPAKNIQYF
>TRBD2|TRBV10-3|NA|TRBJ2-1
TGTGCCATCGGACTAGCGGGTCCGAACAATGAGCAGTTCTTC
CAIGLAGPNNEQFF
>NA|TRBV7-6|NA|TRBJ2-7
TGTGCCAGCAGCTTACAGCGATCCGGGACAATCAACGAGCAGTACTTC
CASSLQRSGTINEQYF
>NA|TRBV27|NA|TRBJ1-1
TGTGCCAGCAGGGGGAGCAAGAACACTGAAGCTTTCTTT
CASRGSKNTEAFF
>TRBD1|TRBV10-3|few|TRBJ1-2
TGTGCCATCGGACAGGGCGACTATGGCTACACCTTC
CAIGQGDYGYTF
>NA|TRBV29-1|NA|TRBJ2-7
TGCAGCGTTGGGCCAGGGGAACGCTACGAGCAGTACTTC
CSVGPGERYEQYF
>NA|TRBV11-2|NA|TRBJ1-5
TGTGCCAGCAGCTTAAGAGATGGCAATCAGCCCCAGCATTTT
CASSLRDGNQPQHF
>TRBD1|TRBV7-2|NA|TRBJ1-5
TGTGCCAGCAGCCAGGGGGTCATGGGGCCGGGGCAGCCCCAGCATTTT
CASSQGVMGPGQPQHF
>NA|TRBV7-9|few|TRBJ2-7
TGTGCCAGCAGCTTATTTGGGGCTACGGGCGAGCAGTACTTC
CASSLFGATGEQYF
>NA|TRBV6-5|once|TRBJ1-1
TGTGCCAGCGTCCGGGGCACTGAAGCTTTCTTT
CASVRGTEAFF
>TRBD2|TRBV2|once|TRBJ2-3
TGTGCCAGAGGCGGCGGGGGGGCGAGCACAGATACGCAGTATTTT
CARGGGGASTDTQYF
>NA|TRBV4-1|NA|TRBJ1-2
TGCGCCAGCAGCCAAGATCTTTGGACACAGTATGGCTACACCTTC
CASSQDLWTQYGYTF
>TRBD1|TRBV2|NA|TRBJ1-1
TGTGCCAGCAGCGGACAGGGGAACACTGAAGCTTTCTTT
CASSGQGNTEAFF
>NA|TRBV27|NA|TRBJ2-3
TGTGCCAGCAGCTACAACAGGGATACGCAGTATTTT
CASSYNRDTQYF
>NA|TRBV6-1|NA|TRBJ2-2
TGTGCCAGCAGTGCCCCAGGGGCCGGGGAGCTGTTTTTT
CASSAPGAGELFF
>NA|TRBV23-1|NA|TRBJ1-1
TGCGCCAGCAGTCCTGGGACTGACACCTCCCTCGTGAGGTACCGGACTGAAGCTTTCTTT
CASSPGTDTSLVRYRTEAFF
>NA|TRBV28|NA|TRBJ1-6
TGTGCCAGCAGGGACAACCTATATTCACCCCTCCACTTT
CASRDNLYSPLHF
>TRBD1|TRBV7-9|few|TRBJ2-7
TGTGCCAGCAGCTCAACAGACAGGGGATACGAGCAGTACTTC
CASSSTDRGYEQYF
>NA|TRBV11-3|NA|TRBJ1-1
TGTGCCAGCAGCTTAGTATCGAACGGTGAAGCTTTCTTT
CASSLVSNGEAFF
>NA|TRBV5-4|NA|TRBJ2-1
TGTGCCAGCATCTACAGGGGGGGCAATGAGCAGTTCTTC
CASIYRGGNEQFF
>TRBD1|TRBV19|once|TRBJ2-3
TGTGCCAGTAGGGACAGGTTAAACACAGATACGCAGTATTTT
CASRDRLNTDTQYF
>TRBD1|TRBV28|NA|TRBJ1-5
TGTGCCAGCAGTTCCGTAAGGGACAGGGCTAGCAATCAGCCCCAGCATTTT
CASSSVRDRASNQPQHF
>TRBD1|TRBV5-4|once|TRBJ2-2
TGTGCCAGCAGCTTCGGGACAGGGGGCGCGAACACCGGGGAGCTGTTTTTT
CASSFGTGGANTGELFF
>TRBD2|TRBV28|NA|TRBJ2-1
TGTGCCAGCAGTTCCAGCGAAGGGTTAGGGACTAGCTTCGGTGAGCAGTTCTTC
CASSSSEGLGTSFGEQFF
>NA|TRBV5-6|NA|TRBJ2-7
TGTGCCAGCAGCCTCCTGGGCCCCAGCGAGCAGTACTTC
CASSLLGPSEQYF
>NA|TRBV12-5|NA|TRBJ2-1
TGTGCTAGTGGTTTGGGCAGTTACAATGAGCAGTTCTTC
CASGLGSYNEQFF
>NA|TRBV6-1|few|TRBJ1-4
TGTGCCAGCAGTGAACCGGGACTACTGTTTTTT
CASSEPGLLFF
>TRBD1|TRBV7-8|few|TRBJ1-1
TGTGCCAGCAGCTCGACTACCAGGGGGTTCAACACTGAAGCTTTCTTT
CASSSTTRGFNTEAFF
>TRBD1|TRBV7-2|few|TRBJ1-1
TGTGCCAGCAGCAAACAGGGGTCACGGACTGAAGCTTTCTTT
CASSKQGSRTEAFF
>TRBD1|TRBV19|NA|TRBJ1-5
TGTGCCAGTACCCAACGCGGGACAGATAATCAGCCCCAGCATTTT
CASTQRGTDNQPQHF
>TRBD1|TRBV15|NA|TRBJ1-6
TGTGCCACCAGCGGACAGGGGTATTCACCCCTCCACTTT
CATSGQGYSPLHF
>NA|TRBV5-4|NA|TRBJ2-7
TGTGCCAGCAGCCCAGAACAGGCCGCAACCTACGAGCAGTACTTC
CASSPEQAATYEQYF
>TRBD2|TRBV5-4|NA|TRBJ2-1
TGTGCCAGCAGCTCAGAGGGGACTAGGAGCAATGAGCAGTTCTTC
CASSSEGTRSNEQFF
>TRBD1|TRBV5-1|NA|TRBJ1-1
TGCGCCAGCAGCCGGACAGGGGAAGGAACTGAAGCTTTCTTT
CASSRTGEGTEAFF
>NA|TRBV6-1|once|TRBJ2-3
TGTGCCAGCAGTGAGGCCTCCACAGATACGCAGTATTTT
CASSEASTDTQYF
>TRBD1|TRBV19|NA|TRBJ2-7
TGTGCCAGTAGTACCGGGACAGGGGGCTACGAGCAGTACTTC
CASSTGTGGYEQYF
>TRBD1|TRBV14|many|TRBJ1-1
TGTGCCAGCAGCCAAGGGACAGGCACTGAAGCTTTCTTT
CASSQGTGTEAFF
>TRBD2|TRBV7-2|NA|TRBJ2-7
TGTGCCAGCAGCTTCCGGACTAGCGGGGGCCCGACGAGCTCCTACGAGCAGTACTTC
CASSFRTSGGPTSSYEQYF
>NA|TRBV28|few|TRBJ1-5
TGTGCCAGCAGTTTTGGGAGCAGGATCAATCAGCCCCAGCATTTT
CASSFGSRINQPQHF
>TRBD1|TRBV10-3|NA|TRBJ1-2
TGTGCCATCAGTGATGGGACAGGGGTGTTATATGGCTACACCTTC
CAISDGTGVLYGYTF
>NA|TRBV5-1|NA|TRBJ2-1
TGCGCCAGCAGCTCCGGTTTAACGGGATCCTACAATGAGCAGTTCTTC
CASSSGLTGSYNEQFF